A single sample is the source of the 10 T cell receptor beta chains below, sequenced in a study of blood T cells in healthy people across ages (dated by TCRdb to between 2014 and 2017). The receptor library was made with 5' RACE. The sample was run on an Illumina HiSeq 2500. The second PCR ran for roughly 7 to 11 cycles and used a J-beta primer mix along with a sample-barcoded 5' primer. TCRdb ran its own pipeline on the public reads, namely fastp trimming at Q25 and MiXCR clone calling, and kept in-frame beta chains. For every CDR3 protein sequence, its rows merge into one entry that carries the most common genes and DNA. The sample contains more than 800,000 distinct CDR3 sequences, more than 25% of them found a single time. Clones ranked in the top ten supply 17% of the sample. Sequencing input: blood. The receptors stem from a woman aged 80 or older in good health.

This clonotype was picked up one time. This chain uses TRBV11-2 with TRBJ2-4; possible D gene TRBD1, 5 bases. The CDR3 length is 18 residues. Trimming pared 0 bases from V and 13 bases from J, leaving 28 bases between. Germline V lookup: CDR1 SGHAT, CDR2 FQNNGV. CDR3 sequence reads: CASSLDRVRQTNHNEQYF. CDR3 nucleotides: TGTGCCAGCAGCTTAGACAGGGTTCGGCAGACCAACCACAATGAGCAGTACTTC.

This clonotype occurred a few times. This sequence joins TRBV20-1 and TRBJ2-1, with TRBD2 matching over 7 bases. The DNA end favors TRBJ2-7, so the J call may be wrong. The length of the CDR3 is 14 residues. Germline CDR1 reads DFQATT; CDR2 reads SNEGSKA (reference sequence). CDR3 DNA: TGCAGTGCTAGAGATCCAGCGGGGTACAATGAGCAGTACTTC. Encoded protein: CSARDPAGYNEQYF.

J is TRBJ1-5 and V is TRBV6-1; D gene unclear. Germline loops: CDR1 MNHNS, CDR2 SASEGT. V shed 3 bases and J shed 4 bases, with 4 bases lying between them. This CDR3 spans 12 amino acids. This chain's CDR3 is CASSERNQPQHF. CDR3 in DNA: TGTGCCAGCAGTGAGAGGAATCAGCCCCAGCATTTT.

About this clonotype: A single base separates this from a much larger clone, so it may be a read error. The chain carries TRBV5-1 and TRBJ2-7; no definite D call. From germline, CDR1 is SGHRS and CDR2 YFSETQ. The CDR3 contains 14 residues. Trimming pared 2 bases from V and 7 bases from J, leaving 16 bases between. CDR3 amino acids: CASSLIQVNNEQYF. The CDR3 DNA is TGCGCCAGCAGCTTAATCCAGGTAAACAATGAGCAGTACTTC.

The chain has TRBV20-1 and TRBJ2-5; D could derive from TRBD1 or TRBD2 (6 bases each). V shed 6 bases and J shed 1 base, with 12 bases lying between them. Germline V gene sequence: CDR1 DFQATT, CDR2 SNEGSKA (reference sequence). The CDR3 is 13 amino acids. The CDR3 sequence is CSAEGHSQETQYF. In DNA form, the CDR3 reads TGCAGTGCGGAGGGACACTCCCAAGAGACCCAGTACTTC.

The table lists this clonotype with many counts. This chain uses TRBV20-1 with TRBJ2-5, with D perhaps being TRBD1 or TRBD2 (5 bases each). Germline V gene lookup returns CDR1 DFQATT and CDR2 SNEGSKA (reference sequence). This CDR3 comprises 13 residues. Trimming removed 3 bases from V and 1 base from J, with 9 bases in between. The CDR3 DNA reads as TGCAGTGCTAGTGGGGCGGGCCAAGAGACCCAGTACTTC. Translated: CSASGAGQETQYF.

The genes are TRBV30 and TRBJ1-5; TRBD1 might be the D (5 bases). Germline lookup yields CDR1 GTSNPN and CDR2 SVGIG (reference sequence). V shed 5 bases and J shed 4 bases, with 15 bases lying between them. This CDR3 region has 14 residues. The CDR3 is CAWGRDGENQPQHF. The CDR3 nucleotides are TGTGCCTGGGGTCGGGACGGCGAAAATCAGCCCCAGCATTTT.

As concerns this clonotype: A much larger clone differs from this one at a single base, so this may be a read error. The chain uses TRBV5-1 and TRBJ1-4; perhaps TRBD1 as D (6 bases). CDR3 length: 16 residues. Germline V gene data show CDR1 as SGHRS and CDR2 as YFSETQ. Written as DNA, the CDR3 is TGCGCCAGCAGCTTGGGACCAGGGGTAACTAATGAAAAACGGTTTTTT. Protein sequence: CASSLGPGVTNEKRFF.

About this clonotype: This may come from a read error, since a much larger clone is one base off. This chain connects TRBV5-1 to TRBJ1-2; TRBD1 might be the D (6 bases). The CDR3 sequence is 15 residues long. Germline V lookup: CDR1 SGHRS, CDR2 YFSETQ. The CDR3 coding sequence is TGCACCAGCAGCCTTTTAGGGACATCCGACTATGGCTACACCTTC. Its translation: CTSSLLGTSDYGYTF.

In its sample, this clonotype was seen many times. A read error may be the cause here, since a much bigger clone is one base away. The rearrangement joins TRBV7-2 to TRBJ2-5; 8 bases match TRBD2. The germline V gene has CDR1 SGHTA and CDR2 FQGNSA. The ends lost 4 bases at V and 4 bases at J; junction bases unmatched: 5. The CDR3 extends over 14 amino acids. Here the CDR3 DNA reads TGTGCCAGCAGCTGTGTGGCGGGGGGAGAGACCCAGTACTTC. This sequence encodes CASSCVAGGETQYF.